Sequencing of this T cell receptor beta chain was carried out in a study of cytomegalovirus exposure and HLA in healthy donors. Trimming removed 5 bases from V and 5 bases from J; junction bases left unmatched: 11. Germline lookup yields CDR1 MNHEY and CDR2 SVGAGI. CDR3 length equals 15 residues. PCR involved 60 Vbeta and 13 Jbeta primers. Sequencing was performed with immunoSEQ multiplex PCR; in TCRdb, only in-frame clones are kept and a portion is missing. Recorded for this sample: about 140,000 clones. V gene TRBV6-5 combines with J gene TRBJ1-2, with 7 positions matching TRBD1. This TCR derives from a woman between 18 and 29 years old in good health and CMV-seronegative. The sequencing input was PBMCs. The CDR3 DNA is TGTGCCAGCAGTGCGGACAGGCCGCCTGGGTATGGCTACACCTTC. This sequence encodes CASSADRPPGYGYTF.